This T cell receptor (beta chain) was identified in a study of T cells in women clearing cervical HPV infection. Broader study findings: CIN3+ cases had significantly higher TCR repertoire richness than controls, but evenness did not differ.

The table came from immunoSEQ multiplex PCR; TCRdb's copy has only in-frame clones and leaves some out. The sample spans 30,000 to 45,000 clones; the ten largest clones claim 1.7%. All participants had a single incident cervical HPV16 infection, and prevalent HPV16 infections were excluded. The CDR3 covers 13 residues. Trimming left V 1 base short and J 4 bases short, with 8 bases between. The germline V gene has CDR1 SGHNT and CDR2 YENEEA. About this clone: The antigen is unknown. The CDR3 end is not reached by the read, which stops 3 residues before it; the germline J gene fills it in.

The chain is built from TRBV11-3 and TRBJ2-7, with D possibly matching TRBD1 (5 bases). The TCR sequence derives from a woman between 18 and 70 years old with a cervical HPV16 infection that either progressed to CIN3+ or cleared (not recorded which). Sequencing was carried out using blood buffy coat. Here the CDR3 reads CASSLGGGYEQYF. CDR3 DNA (partial): TGTGCCAGCAGCTTAGGGGGCGGATACGAG.